This paragraph covers one T cell receptor (beta chain) sequence. No antigen is known for it. Assay runs were performed at deep level. Generated by immunoSEQ multiplex PCR, the TCRdb table keeps only in-frame clones and is missing some. The sample has around 1.9 million clones, 93% seen once. CD45RO-negative cells were positively selected for CCR7, leaving out terminally differentiated effector memory CD45RA+ cells. Participating donors were healthy, HIV-negative adults free of recent acute infections or vaccinations. This sample is part of a study of shared clonotypes between healthy human individuals. General study findings and limits: The study found lower generation probabilities in non-shared clonotypes than in those shared by all four donors. Among a few donors, approximately 5.4% of naive CD4 clonotypes were found in common.

Germline-derived CDR1 and CDR2 are SNHLY and FYNNEI. The CDR3 covers 14 residues. Trimming shortened V by 8 bases and J by 0 bases, and 13 bases separated the two germline ends. The TCR originated in a man aged 18 to 30 in good health. Some clones in this sample may be carry-over from other donors' samples. The J gene is TRBJ1-2, the V gene TRBV2; D is unclear. Sequenced sample: naive CD8+ T cells from PBMCs. CDR3 DNA sequence: TGTGCCAGCGGGGTGGGAGCCTCTAACTATGGCTACACCTTC. Protein sequence: CASGVGASNYGYTF. Full variable domain (remainder filled in from reference TRBV2 and TRBJ1-2): EPEVTQTPSHQVTQMGQEVILRCVPISNHLYFYWYRQILGQKVEFLVSFYNNEISEKSEIFDDQFSVERPDGSNFTLKIRSTKLEDSAMYFCASGVGASNYGYTFGSGTRLTVV.